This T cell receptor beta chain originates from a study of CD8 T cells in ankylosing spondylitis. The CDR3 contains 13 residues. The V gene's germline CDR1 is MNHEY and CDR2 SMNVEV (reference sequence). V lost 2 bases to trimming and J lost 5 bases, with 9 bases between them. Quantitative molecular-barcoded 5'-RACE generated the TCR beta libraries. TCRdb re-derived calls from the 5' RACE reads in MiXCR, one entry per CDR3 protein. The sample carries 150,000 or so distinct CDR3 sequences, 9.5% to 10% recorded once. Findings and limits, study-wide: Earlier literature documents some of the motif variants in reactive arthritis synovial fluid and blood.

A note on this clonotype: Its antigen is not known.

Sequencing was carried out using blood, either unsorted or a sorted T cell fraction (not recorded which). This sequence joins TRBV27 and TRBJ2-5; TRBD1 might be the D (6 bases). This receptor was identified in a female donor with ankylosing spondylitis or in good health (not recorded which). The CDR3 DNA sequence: TGTGCCAGCAGTTTAAACAGGGTTGAGACCCAGTACTTC. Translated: CASSLNRVETQYF.